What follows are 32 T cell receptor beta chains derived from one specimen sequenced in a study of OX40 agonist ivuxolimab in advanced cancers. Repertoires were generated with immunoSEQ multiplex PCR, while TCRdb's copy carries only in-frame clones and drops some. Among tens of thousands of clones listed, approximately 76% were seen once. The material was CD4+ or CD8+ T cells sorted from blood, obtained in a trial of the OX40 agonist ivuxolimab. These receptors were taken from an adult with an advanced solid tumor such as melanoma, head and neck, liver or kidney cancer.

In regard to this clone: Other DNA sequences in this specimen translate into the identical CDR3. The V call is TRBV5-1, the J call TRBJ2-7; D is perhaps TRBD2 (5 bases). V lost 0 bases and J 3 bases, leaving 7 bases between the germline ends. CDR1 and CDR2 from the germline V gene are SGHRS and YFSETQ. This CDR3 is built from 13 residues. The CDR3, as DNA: TGCGCCAGCAGCTTGGATCGGGGCTACGAGCAGTACTTC. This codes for CASSLDRGYEQYF.

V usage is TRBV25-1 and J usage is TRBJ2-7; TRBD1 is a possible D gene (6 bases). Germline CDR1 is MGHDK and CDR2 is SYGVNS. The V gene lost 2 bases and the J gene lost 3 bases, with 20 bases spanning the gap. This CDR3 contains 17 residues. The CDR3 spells CASSEAAPGTTYYEQYF. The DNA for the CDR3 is TGTGCCAGCAGTGAAGCGGCCCCCGGGACAACCTACTACGAGCAGTACTTC.

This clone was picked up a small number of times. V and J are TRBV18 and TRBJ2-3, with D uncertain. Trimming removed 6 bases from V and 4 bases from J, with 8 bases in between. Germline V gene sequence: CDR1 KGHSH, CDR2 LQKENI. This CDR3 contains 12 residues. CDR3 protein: CASSPKSDTQYF. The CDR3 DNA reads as TGTGCCAGCTCGCCTAAGTCAGATACGCAGTATTTT.

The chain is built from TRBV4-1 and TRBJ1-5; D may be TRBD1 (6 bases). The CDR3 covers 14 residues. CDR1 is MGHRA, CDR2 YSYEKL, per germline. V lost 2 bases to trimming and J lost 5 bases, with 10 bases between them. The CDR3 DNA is TGCGCCAGCAGCCAACAACAGGGTTATCAGCCCCAGCATTTT. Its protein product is CASSQQQGYQPQHF.

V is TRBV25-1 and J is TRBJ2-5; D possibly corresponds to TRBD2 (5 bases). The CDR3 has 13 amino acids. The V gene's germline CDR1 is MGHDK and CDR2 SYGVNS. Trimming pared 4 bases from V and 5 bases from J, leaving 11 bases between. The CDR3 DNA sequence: TGTGCCAGCAGTGCCGGGGTGCAGGAGACCCAGTACTTC. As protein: CASSAGVQETQYF.

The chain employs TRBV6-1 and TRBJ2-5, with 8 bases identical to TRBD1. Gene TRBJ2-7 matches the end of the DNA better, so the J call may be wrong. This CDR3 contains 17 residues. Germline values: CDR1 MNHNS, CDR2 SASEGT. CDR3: CASSEDPGTGPSYEQYF. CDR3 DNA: TGTGCCAGCAGTGAAGACCCCGGGACAGGCCCCTCCTACGAGCAGTACTTC.

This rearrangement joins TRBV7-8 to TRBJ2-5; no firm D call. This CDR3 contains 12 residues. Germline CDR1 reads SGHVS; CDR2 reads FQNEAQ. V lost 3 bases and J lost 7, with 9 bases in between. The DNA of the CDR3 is TGTGCCAGCAGCTTTATTTTCGGGACCCAGTACTTC. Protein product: CASSFIFGTQYF.

DNA for the CDR3: TGTGCCAGCAGTTGGCCCGGCCAGCCCCAGCATTTT. Its translation is CASSWPGQPQHF. V is TRBV6-1 and J is TRBJ1-5; D is uncertain. Germline lookup yields CDR1 MNHNS and CDR2 SASEGT. The V end was cut by 5 bases, the J end by 7 bases, with 9 bases between. CDR3 length equals 12 residues.

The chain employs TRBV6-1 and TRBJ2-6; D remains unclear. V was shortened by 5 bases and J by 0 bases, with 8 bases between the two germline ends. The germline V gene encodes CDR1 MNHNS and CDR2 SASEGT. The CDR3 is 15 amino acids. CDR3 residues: CASSPVVSGANVLTF. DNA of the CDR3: TGTGCCAGCAGTCCCGTTGTCTCTGGGGCCAACGTCCTGACTTTC.

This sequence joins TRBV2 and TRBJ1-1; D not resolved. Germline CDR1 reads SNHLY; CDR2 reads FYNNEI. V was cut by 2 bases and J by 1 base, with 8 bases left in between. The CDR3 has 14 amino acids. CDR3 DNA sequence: TGTGCCAGCAGTGAAAGAACAGCGAACACTGAAGCTTTCTTT. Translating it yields CASSERTANTEAFF.

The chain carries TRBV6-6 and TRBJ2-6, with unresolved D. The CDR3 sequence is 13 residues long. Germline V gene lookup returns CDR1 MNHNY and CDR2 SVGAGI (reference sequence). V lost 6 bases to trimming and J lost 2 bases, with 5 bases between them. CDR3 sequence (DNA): TGTGCCAGCAGCCACCCTGGGGCCAACGTCCTGACTTTC. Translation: CASSHPGANVLTF.

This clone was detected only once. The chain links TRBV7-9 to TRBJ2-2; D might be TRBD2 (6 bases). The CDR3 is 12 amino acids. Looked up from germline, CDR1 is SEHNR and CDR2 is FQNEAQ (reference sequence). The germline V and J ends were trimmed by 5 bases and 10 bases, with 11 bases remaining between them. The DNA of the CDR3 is TGTGCCAGCAGCGGGGGAGGCGTGGAGCTGTTTTTT. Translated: CASSGGGVELFF.

CDR3 bases: TGTGCCAGCAGTGAATCCCGAGAGCAGTTCTTC. The encoded protein is CASSESREQFF. The chain couples TRBV25-1 to TRBJ2-1; D remains unclear. The germline V gene has CDR1 MGHDK and CDR2 SYGVNS. This CDR3 contains 11 residues. Trimming removed 1 base from V and 10 bases from J, with 5 bases in between.

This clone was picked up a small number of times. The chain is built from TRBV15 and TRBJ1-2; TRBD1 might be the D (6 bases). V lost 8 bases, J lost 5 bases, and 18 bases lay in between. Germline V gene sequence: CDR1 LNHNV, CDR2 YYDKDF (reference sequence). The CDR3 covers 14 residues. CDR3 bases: TGTGCCACCCGCCCTCTATTAGGACAGTATGGCTACACCTTC. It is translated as CATRPLLGQYGYTF.

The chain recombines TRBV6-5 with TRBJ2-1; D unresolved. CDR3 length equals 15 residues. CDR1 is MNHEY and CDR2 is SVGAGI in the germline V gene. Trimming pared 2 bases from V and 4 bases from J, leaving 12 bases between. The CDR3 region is CASSYDTGGYNEQFF. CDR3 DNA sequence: TGTGCCAGCAGTTACGACACCGGTGGATACAATGAGCAGTTCTTC.

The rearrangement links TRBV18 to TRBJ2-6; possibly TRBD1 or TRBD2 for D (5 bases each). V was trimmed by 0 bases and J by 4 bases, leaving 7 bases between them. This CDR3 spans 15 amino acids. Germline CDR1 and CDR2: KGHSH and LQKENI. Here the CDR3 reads CASSPPGTGANVLTF. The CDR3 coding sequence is TGTGCCAGCTCACCACCAGGGACCGGGGCCAACGTCCTGACTTTC.

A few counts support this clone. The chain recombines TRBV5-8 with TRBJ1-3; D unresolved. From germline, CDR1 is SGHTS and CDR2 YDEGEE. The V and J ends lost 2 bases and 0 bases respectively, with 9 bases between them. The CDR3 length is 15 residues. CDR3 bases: TGTGCCAGCAGCTTAACCACTTACTCTGGAAACACCATATATTTT. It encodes CASSLTTYSGNTIYF.

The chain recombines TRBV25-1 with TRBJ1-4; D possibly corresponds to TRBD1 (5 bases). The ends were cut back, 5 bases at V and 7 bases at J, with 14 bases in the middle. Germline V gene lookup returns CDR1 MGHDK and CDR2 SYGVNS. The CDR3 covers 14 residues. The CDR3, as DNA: TGTGCCAGCAGTCAACAGGCTTCCGGTGAAAAACTGTTTTTT. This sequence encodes CASSQQASGEKLFF.

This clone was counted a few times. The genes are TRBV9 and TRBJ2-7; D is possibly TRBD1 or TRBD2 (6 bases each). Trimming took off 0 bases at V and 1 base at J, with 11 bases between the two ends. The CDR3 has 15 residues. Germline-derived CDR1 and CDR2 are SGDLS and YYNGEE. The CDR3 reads CASSVGEGGSYEQYF. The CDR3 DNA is TGTGCCAGCAGCGTAGGAGAGGGGGGATCCTACGAGCAGTACTTC.

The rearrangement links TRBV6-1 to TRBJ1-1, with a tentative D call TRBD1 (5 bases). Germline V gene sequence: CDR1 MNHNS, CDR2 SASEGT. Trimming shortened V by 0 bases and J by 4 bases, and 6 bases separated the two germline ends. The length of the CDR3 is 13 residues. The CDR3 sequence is CASSEAGGTEAFF. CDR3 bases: TGTGCCAGCAGTGAAGCGGGGGGCACTGAAGCTTTCTTT.

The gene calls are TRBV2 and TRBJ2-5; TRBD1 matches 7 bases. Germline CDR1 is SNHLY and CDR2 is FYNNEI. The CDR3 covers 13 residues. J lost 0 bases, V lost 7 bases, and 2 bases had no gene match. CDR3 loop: CASMGQNQETQYF. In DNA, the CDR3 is TGTGCCAGCATGGGACAGAACCAAGAGACCCAGTACTTC.

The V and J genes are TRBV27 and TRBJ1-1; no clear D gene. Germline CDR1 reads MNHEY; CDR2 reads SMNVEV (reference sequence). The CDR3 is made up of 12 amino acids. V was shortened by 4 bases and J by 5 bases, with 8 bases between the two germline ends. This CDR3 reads CASSSGWTEAFF. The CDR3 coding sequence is TGTGCCAGCAGTTCGGGGTGGACTGAAGCTTTCTTT.

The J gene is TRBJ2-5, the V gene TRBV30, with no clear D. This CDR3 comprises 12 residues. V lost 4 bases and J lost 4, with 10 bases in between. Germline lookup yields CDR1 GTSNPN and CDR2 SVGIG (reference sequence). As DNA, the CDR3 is TGTGCCTGGACGTTGGCGAGAGAGACCCAGTACTTC. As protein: CAWTLARETQYF.

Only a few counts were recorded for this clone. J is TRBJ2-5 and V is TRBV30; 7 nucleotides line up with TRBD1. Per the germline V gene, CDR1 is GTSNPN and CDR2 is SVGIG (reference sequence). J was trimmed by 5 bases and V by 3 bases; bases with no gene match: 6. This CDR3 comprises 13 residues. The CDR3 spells CAWRGTVRETQYF. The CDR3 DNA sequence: TGTGCCTGGAGAGGGACAGTCCGTGAGACCCAGTACTTC.

CDR3 bases: TGTGCCAGCAGCCCCGGAGGTACGCAGTATTTT. It specifies CASSPGGTQYF. J is TRBJ2-3 and V is TRBV7-2, with a possible D match to TRBD2 (5 bases). V lost 5 bases, J lost 8 bases, and 8 bases lay in between. This CDR3 spans 11 amino acids. In germline, CDR1 is SGHTA, CDR2 FQGNSA.

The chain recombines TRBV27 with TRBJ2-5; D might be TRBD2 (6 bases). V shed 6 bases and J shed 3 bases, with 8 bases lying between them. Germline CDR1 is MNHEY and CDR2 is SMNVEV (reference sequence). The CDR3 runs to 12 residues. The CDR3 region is CASSWGEETQYF. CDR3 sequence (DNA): TGTGCCAGCAGCTGGGGGGAAGAGACCCAGTACTTC.

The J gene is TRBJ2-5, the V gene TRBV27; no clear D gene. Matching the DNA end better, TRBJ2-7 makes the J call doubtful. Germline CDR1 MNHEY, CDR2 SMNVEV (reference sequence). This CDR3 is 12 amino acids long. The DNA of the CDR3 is TGTGCCAGCAGTAAAGTTCCCTACGAGCAGTACTTC. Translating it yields CASSKVPYEQYF.

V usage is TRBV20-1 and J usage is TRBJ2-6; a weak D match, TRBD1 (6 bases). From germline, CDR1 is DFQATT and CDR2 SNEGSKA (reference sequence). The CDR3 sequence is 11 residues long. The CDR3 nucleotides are TGCCGGTTACAGGGAGCCAACGTCCTGACTTTC. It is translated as CRLQGANVLTF.

The CDR3 loop reads CASSLGLGSYEQYV. In nucleotides, the CDR3 is TGTGCCAGCAGTCTCGGACTCGGGTCCTACGAGCAGTACGTC. The chain links TRBV5-5 to TRBJ2-7; a weak D match, TRBD2 (5 bases). Germline V CDR1 and CDR2: SGHKS, YYEKEE (reference sequence). The CDR3 is 14 amino acids. Trimming took 5 bases from V and 1 from J, leaving 13 bases between them.

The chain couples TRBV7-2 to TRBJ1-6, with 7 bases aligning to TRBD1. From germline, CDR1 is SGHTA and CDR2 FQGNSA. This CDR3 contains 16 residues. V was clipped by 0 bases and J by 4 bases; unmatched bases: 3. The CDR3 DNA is TGTGCCAGCAGCTTAGCAGCGGGACAGTATAATTCACCCCTCCACTTT. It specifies CASSLAAGQYNSPLHF.

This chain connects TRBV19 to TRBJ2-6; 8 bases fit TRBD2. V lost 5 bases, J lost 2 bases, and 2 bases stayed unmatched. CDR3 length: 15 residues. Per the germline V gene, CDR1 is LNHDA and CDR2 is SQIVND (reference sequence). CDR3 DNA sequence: TGTGCCAGTAGTCGGGGGGGCACTGGGGCCAACGTCCTGACTTTC. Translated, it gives CASSRGGTGANVLTF.

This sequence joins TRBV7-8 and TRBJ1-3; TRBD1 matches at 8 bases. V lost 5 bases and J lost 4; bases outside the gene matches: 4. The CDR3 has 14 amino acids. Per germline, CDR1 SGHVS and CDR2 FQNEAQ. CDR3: CASSTGGSGNTIYF. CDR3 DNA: TGTGCCAGCAGCACAGGGGGGTCCGGAAACACCATATATTTT. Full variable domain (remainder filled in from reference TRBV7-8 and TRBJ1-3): GAGVSQSPRYKVAKRGQDVALRCDPISGHVSLFWYQQALGQGPEFLTYFQNEAQLDKSGLPSDRFFAERPEGSVSTLKIQRTQQEDSAVYLCASSTGGSGNTIYFGEGSWLTVV.